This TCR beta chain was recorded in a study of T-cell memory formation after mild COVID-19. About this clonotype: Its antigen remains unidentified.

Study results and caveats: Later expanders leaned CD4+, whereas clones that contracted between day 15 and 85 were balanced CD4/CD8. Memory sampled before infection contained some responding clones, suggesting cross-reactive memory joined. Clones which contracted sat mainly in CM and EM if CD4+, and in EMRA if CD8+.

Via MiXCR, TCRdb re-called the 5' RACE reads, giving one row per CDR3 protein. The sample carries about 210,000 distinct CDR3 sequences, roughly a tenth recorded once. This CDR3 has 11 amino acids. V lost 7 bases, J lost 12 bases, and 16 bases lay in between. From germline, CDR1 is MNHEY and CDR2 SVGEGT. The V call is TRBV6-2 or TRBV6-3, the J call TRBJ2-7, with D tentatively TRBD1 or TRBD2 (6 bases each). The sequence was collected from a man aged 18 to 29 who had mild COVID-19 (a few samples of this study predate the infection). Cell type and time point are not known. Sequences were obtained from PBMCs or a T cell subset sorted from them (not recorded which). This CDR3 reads CASTYPGARYF. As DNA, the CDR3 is TGTGCCAGCACCTACCCGGGGGCTCGGTACTTC.